This TCR beta chain was recovered during a study of blood T cell repertoires in COVID-19. Study as a whole: There were acute and convalescent COVID-19 samples, and they came from the United States, Italy and Spain.

Sequencing used immunoSEQ multiplex PCR; TCRdb keeps in-frame clones, though not all of them. This table has about 110,000 clones, 65% to 90% appearing once. Germline CDR1 and CDR2: SGHRS and YFSETQ. V shed 1 base, J shed 2 bases, and the junction held 6 bases outside the gene matches. The CDR3 consists of 16 residues. This receptor was identified in a man older than 75 with acute or convalescent COVID-19. The chain recombines TRBV5-1 with TRBJ2-1; 7 positions agree with TRBD2. Sequencing was performed on peripheral blood. The DNA of the CDR3 is TGCGCCAGCAGCTTGAACGGACTAGGCACCTACAATGAGCAGTTCTTC. Translation: CASSLNGLGTYNEQFF.